This TCR beta chain originates from a study of T cells after yellow fever vaccination. Study-wide background: Some fractions had low cell numbers, and these were prepared with SMART-Seq v4 Ultra Low Input. Study results and caveats: Subsequent booster samples again held most clones from primary vaccination (roughly 95% CD4, about 90% CD8). Repertoires obtained by FACS sorting could include abundant clonotypes that entered as contaminants from the bulk population.

In its sample, this clonotype was seen many times. Antigen unknown. TCRdb processed the 5' RACE reads anew with MiXCR; each CDR3 protein has one entry. Of just over 300,000 distinct CDR3 sequences detected, less than 4.5% appear once; the ten largest clones hold roughly a quarter. The CDR3 has 18 amino acids. This sample comprised PBMCs, obtained on the day of the yellow fever booster vaccination. This TCR was recovered from a man between 18 and 35 years old who received the YFV17D yellow fever vaccine. This rearrangement joins TRBV21-1 to TRBJ2-7; TRBD1 was called by the table and not checked on the DNA. TRBV21-1 constitutes a pseudogene. CDR3 DNA: TGTGCCAGCAGCCCCGGGACAGGGGCACTTATTTCCTCCTACGAGCAGTACGTC. This encodes CASSPGTGALISSYEQYV.